This T cell receptor beta chain is from a study of OX40 agonist ivuxolimab in advanced cancers. Study-wide background: Ivuxolimab was delivered to patients intravenously every 2 weeks at doses spanning 0.01 to 10 mg/kg. Mean age approximately 59 years, range about 20 to 79; 82.7% male. Study-level findings and limits: Both blood CD4+ and CD8+ T cells showed clonal growth by week 6 at 0.1 to 3.0 mg/kg.

Assay: immunoSEQ multiplex PCR; the TCRdb copy retains only in-frame clones and omits some. The sample yields tens of thousands of clones, roughly 88% seen once. For this clone: Its antigen is not identified.

The sample was CD4+ or CD8+ T cells sorted from blood, taken in a trial of the OX40 agonist ivuxolimab. The origin of this receptor is an adult with an advanced solid tumor such as melanoma, head and neck, liver or kidney cancer.

The CDR3 DNA is TGTGCCAGCAGGGGAGGAGGGGGCACCGGGGAGCTGTTTTTT. It yields the protein CASRGGGGTGELFF. The V gene is TRBV2, the J gene TRBJ2-2; D is perhaps TRBD1 or TRBD2 (6 bases each). The CDR3 consists of 14 residues. Trimming took off 6 bases at V and 4 bases at J, with 12 bases between the two ends. Germline CDR1 SNHLY, CDR2 FYNNEI.